The 14 T cell receptor beta chains presented below share a single source sample, sequenced in a study of blood T cells in healthy people across ages. The use of a sample-barcoded 5' primer and a J-beta primer mix characterized a second PCR of 7 to 11 cycles. TCRdb ran MiXCR on the 5' RACE reads and lists one entry per CDR3 protein. This sample has over 450,000 distinct CDR3 sequences, with less than 25% found just once. This same sample was also taken into another study, of T cells of mothers and their children.

The sample comprised blood. The receptors stem from a boy between 5 and 17 years old in good health.

This sequence joins TRBV3-1 and TRBJ2-1; 14 bases fit TRBD2. This CDR3 comprises 18 residues. Germline loops: CDR1 LGHDT, CDR2 YNNKEL (reference sequence). V lost 4 bases to trimming and J lost 2 bases; unmatched junction nucleotides: 7. The CDR3 sequence is CASSPGLAGGFPYNEQFF. The CDR3 region has the DNA TGTGCCAGCAGCCCTGGACTAGCGGGGGGTTTCCCCTACAATGAGCAGTTCTTC.

This clonotype was recorded many times. The V and J genes are TRBV9 and TRBJ2-5; D is perhaps TRBD1 or TRBD2 (6 bases each). The CDR3 length is 16 residues. Germline V gene data show CDR1 as SGDLS and CDR2 as YYNGEE. Trimming stripped 0 bases from V and 2 bases from J, with 14 bases between. The CDR3 sequence is CASSVGATGAQETQYF. The CDR3 nucleotides read TGTGCCAGCAGCGTAGGGGCGACGGGGGCTCAAGAGACCCAGTACTTC.

The rearrangement uses TRBV20-1 and TRBJ2-2; D gene ambiguous. This CDR3 has 12 amino acids. Germline values: CDR1 DFQATT, CDR2 SNEGSKA (reference sequence). Trimming left V 2 bases short and J 1 base short, with 2 bases between. CDR3: CSARLNTGELFF. The CDR3 nucleotides are TGCAGTGCTAGACTGAACACCGGGGAGCTGTTTTTT.

The chain is built from TRBV4-1 and TRBJ2-5, with D tentatively TRBD1 or TRBD2 (5 bases each). Germline V gene data show CDR1 as MGHRA and CDR2 as YSYEKL. Between the trimmed V and J ends, which lost 0 bases and 5 bases, there was a span of 13 bases. This CDR3 is built from 15 residues. CDR3 protein: CASSQEGTWGETQYF. The CDR3 nucleotides are TGCGCCAGCAGCCAAGAGGGTACTTGGGGGGAGACCCAGTACTTC.

The chain employs TRBV2 and TRBJ2-4, with 8 nucleotides matching TRBD1. The CDR3 extends over 14 amino acids. Trimming removed 10 bases from V and 0 bases from J; junction bases left unmatched: 5. CDR1 SNHLY and CDR2 FYNNEI come from the germline V gene. Here the CDR3 reads CATRQGIAKNIQYF. The CDR3 nucleotides are TGTGCCACGAGACAGGGGATAGCCAAAAACATTCAGTACTTC.

This rearrangement joins TRBV7-6 to TRBJ2-3; TRBD2 aligns across 7 bases. J gave up 3 bases and V 3 bases, and 12 bases lay outside the gene matches. CDR1 is SGHVS and CDR2 is FNYEAQ in the germline V gene. This CDR3 spans 17 amino acids. The CDR3 region is CASSFLAVTKRTDTQYF. DNA of the CDR3: TGTGCCAGCAGCTTCCTAGCGGTCACGAAACGGACAGATACGCAGTATTTT.

CDR3 coding DNA: TGCAGTGCTATAGGGCAGCTAGTAACTGAAGCTTTCTTT. Encoded protein: CSAIGQLVTEAFF. This chain joins TRBV20-1 and TRBJ1-1; D is unclear. Trimming cost V 4 bases and J 5 bases, with 14 bases left between them. CDR1 is DFQATT and CDR2 is SNEGSKA in the germline V gene (reference sequence). The CDR3 loop spans 13 amino acids.

This clonotype was detected ten times or more. The chain is built from TRBV4-3 and TRBJ1-3, with 9 bases identical to TRBD1. V dropped 4 bases and J dropped 1; count of bases not matched to a gene: 2. The CDR3 covers 15 residues. Germline values: CDR1 LGHNA, CDR2 YSLEER. The CDR3 nucleotides read TGCGCCAGCAGCCCCGGGACAGGGTCTGGAAACACCATATATTTT. It specifies CASSPGTGSGNTIYF.

V usage is TRBV19 and J usage is TRBJ2-7; D assignment may be TRBD1 or TRBD2 (5 bases each). The CDR3 loop spans 13 amino acids. Trimming stripped 4 bases from V and 6 bases from J, with 13 bases between. Germline V gives CDR1 LNHDA, CDR2 SQIVND (reference sequence). The CDR3 DNA reads TGTGCCAGTAGTAACCGAGTTGGGGGCGAGCAGTACTTC. Its translation: CASSNRVGGEQYF.

This clonotype showed up just once. This chain joins TRBV4-3 and TRBJ2-1, with TRBD2 as a possible D gene (6 bases). Germline V gene lookup returns CDR1 LGHNA and CDR2 YSLEER. V was clipped by 0 bases and J by 8 bases, with 26 bases between them. The CDR3 totals 19 residues. In DNA, the CDR3 is TGCGCCAGCAGCCAAGAGCAATCCCGTGGAGCGGGCGTGTTGTATGAGCAGTTCTTC. Translated, it gives CASSQEQSRGAGVLYEQFF.

V is TRBV4-3 and J is TRBJ2-7; 9 bases align to TRBD2. V dropped 3 bases and J dropped 6; count of bases not matched to a gene: 6. This CDR3 contains 14 residues. CDR1 LGHNA and CDR2 YSLEER come from the germline V gene. The CDR3 nucleotides read TGCGCCAGCAGCCAGGCGGGGACTAGCCGCGAGCAGTACTTC. Amino acids: CASSQAGTSREQYF.

The chain combines TRBV7-2 with TRBJ2-3; TRBD1 aligns across 7 bases. The CDR3 is 15 amino acids. The germline V gene encodes CDR1 SGHTA and CDR2 FQGNSA. V was clipped by 5 bases and J by 1 base; unmatched bases: 6. DNA of the CDR3: TGTGCCAGCAGCGAGGGGGCTACTCGCACAGATACGCAGTATTTT. Amino acid sequence: CASSEGATRTDTQYF. Filled out from reference TRBV7-2 and TRBJ2-3, the complete variable domain reads GAGVSQSPSNKVTEKGKDVELRCDPISGHTALYWYRQSLGQGLEFLIYFQGNSAPDKSGLPSDRFSAERTGGSVSTLTIQRTQQEDSAVYLCASSEGATRTDTQYFGPGTRLTVL.

This clonotype was observed a handful of times. CDR3: CASSPTDITGGGETQYF. The CDR3 nucleotides are TGTGCCAGCAGCCCTACAGATATAACAGGGGGAGGAGAGACCCAGTACTTC. This sequence joins TRBV7-8 and TRBJ2-5; 8 positions agree with TRBD1. V dropped 5 bases and J dropped 4; count of bases not matched to a gene: 15. The CDR3 is 17 residues long. Per the germline V gene, CDR1 is SGHVS and CDR2 is FQNEAQ.

This chain links TRBV11-2 with TRBJ2-1; 13 bases map to TRBD2. Germline V gives CDR1 SGHAT, CDR2 FQNNGV. V was pared by 1 base and J by 2 bases, with 8 bases of the junction left unmatched. This CDR3 has 19 residues. The CDR3 reads CASSLGTSGREGAYNEQFF. CDR3 bases: TGTGCCAGCAGCTTAGGGACTAGCGGGAGAGAGGGGGCCTACAATGAGCAGTTCTTC.